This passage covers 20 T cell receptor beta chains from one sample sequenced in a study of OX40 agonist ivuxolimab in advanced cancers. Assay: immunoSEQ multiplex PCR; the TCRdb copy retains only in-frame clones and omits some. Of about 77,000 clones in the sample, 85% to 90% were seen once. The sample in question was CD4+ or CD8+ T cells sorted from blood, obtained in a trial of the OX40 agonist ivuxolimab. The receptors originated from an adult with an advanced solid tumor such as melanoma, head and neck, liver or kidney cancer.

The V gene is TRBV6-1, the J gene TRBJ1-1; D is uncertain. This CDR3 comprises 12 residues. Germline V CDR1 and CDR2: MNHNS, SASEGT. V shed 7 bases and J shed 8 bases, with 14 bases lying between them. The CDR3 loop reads CASMSSGVEAFF. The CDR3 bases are TGTGCCAGCATGTCGAGCGGGGTCGAAGCTTTCTTT.

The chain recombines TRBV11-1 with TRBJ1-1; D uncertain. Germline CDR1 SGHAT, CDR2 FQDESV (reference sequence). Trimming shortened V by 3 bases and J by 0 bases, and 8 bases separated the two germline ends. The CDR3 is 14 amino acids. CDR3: CASSFMTVNTEAFF. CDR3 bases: TGTGCCAGCAGCTTTATGACGGTGAACACTGAAGCTTTCTTT.

The CDR3 DNA reads TGTGCCAGCAGGGGAGTAGGGGGAAGCACAGATACGCAGTATTTT. Its protein product is CASRGVGGSTDTQYF. J is TRBJ2-3 and V is TRBV6-4; TRBD1 is a possible D gene (6 bases). The germline gives CDR1 MRHNA, CDR2 SNTAGT. The CDR3 totals 15 residues. V was pared by 6 bases and J by 0 bases, with 13 bases between.

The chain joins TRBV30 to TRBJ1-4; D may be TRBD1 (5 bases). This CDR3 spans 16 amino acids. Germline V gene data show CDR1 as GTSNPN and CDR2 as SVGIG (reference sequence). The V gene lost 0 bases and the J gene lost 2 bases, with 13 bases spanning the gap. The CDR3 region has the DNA TGTGCCTGGAGTGTACTTAGGGGAAGGACTAATGAAAAACTGTTTTTT. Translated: CAWSVLRGRTNEKLFF.

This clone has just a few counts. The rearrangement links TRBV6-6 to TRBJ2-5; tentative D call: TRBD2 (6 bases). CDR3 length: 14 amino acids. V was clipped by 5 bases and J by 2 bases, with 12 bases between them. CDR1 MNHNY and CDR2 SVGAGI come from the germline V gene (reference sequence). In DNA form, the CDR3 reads TGTGCCAGCAGTCACGGGACTTTGCAAGAGACCCAGTACTTC. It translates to CASSHGTLQETQYF.

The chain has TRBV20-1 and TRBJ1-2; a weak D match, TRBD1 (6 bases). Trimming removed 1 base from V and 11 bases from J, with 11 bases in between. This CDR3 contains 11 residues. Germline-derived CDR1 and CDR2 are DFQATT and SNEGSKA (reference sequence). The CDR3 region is CSARGPQGYTF. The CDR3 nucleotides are TGCAGTGCTAGAGGACCGCAGGGGTACACCTTC.

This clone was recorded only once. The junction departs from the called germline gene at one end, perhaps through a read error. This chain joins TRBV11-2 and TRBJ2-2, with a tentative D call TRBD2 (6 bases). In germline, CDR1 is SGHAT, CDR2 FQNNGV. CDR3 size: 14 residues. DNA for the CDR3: TGTGCCAGCAGCTCGGGTCCGAACACCGGGGGGCTGTTTTTT. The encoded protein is CASSSGPNTGGLFF.

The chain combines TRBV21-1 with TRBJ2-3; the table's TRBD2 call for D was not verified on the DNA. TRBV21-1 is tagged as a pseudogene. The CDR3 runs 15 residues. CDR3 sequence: CASSLLAGGTDTQYF. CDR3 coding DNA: TGTGCCAGCAGCCTACTAGCGGGGGGCACAGATACGCAGTATTTT.

The CDR3 DNA reads as TGTGCCTGGATTGGGACAGGGGGTGACTATGGCTACACCTTC. Protein: CAWIGTGGDYGYTF. This sequence joins TRBV30 and TRBJ1-2; 11 bases are shared with TRBD1. CDR3 length: 14 residues. The germline gives CDR1 GTSNPN, CDR2 SVGIG (reference sequence). V was clipped by 4 bases and J by 3 bases; unmatched bases: 4.

DNA of the CDR3: TGTGCCAGCAGTTACTCGATCTCAGGGGCCTCCTACGAGCAGTACTTC. It translates to CASSYSISGASYEQYF. The chain employs TRBV6-5 and TRBJ2-7; maybe TRBD1 (6 bases). Germline V gives CDR1 MNHEY, CDR2 SVGAGI. The CDR3 runs 16 residues. V was cut by 0 bases and J by 0 bases, with 12 bases left in between.

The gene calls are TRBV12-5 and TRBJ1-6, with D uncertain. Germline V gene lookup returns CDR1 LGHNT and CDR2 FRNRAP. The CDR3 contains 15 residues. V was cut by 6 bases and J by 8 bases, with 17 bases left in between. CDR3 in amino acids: CASGQESTRDSPLHF. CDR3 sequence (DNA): TGTGCTAGTGGCCAGGAATCGACCCGGGATTCACCCCTCCACTTT.

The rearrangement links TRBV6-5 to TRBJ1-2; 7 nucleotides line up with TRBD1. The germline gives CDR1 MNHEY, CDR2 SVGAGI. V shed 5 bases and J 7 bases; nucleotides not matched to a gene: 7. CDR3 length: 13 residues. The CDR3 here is CASSPQGPGGYTF. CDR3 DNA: TGTGCCAGCAGTCCACAGGGGCCGGGTGGCTACACCTTC.

The CDR3 DNA reads TGTGCCAGCATGAGGACGGGAAGCTATGGCTACACCTTC. This codes for CASMRTGSYGYTF. The V call is TRBV27, the J call TRBJ1-2, with D unclear. Trimming removed 7 bases at V and 4 bases at J, with 13 bases between. CDR3 size: 13 residues. Germline V gene lookup returns CDR1 MNHEY and CDR2 SMNVEV (reference sequence).

The DNA of the CDR3 is TGTGCCAGCAGCACCCCTGTAGCGGCGCAAGAGACCCAGTACTTC. It yields the protein CASSTPVAAQETQYF. The rearrangement uses TRBV7-2 and TRBJ2-5, with D possibly matching TRBD2 (6 bases). Germline CDR1 is SGHTA and CDR2 is FQGNSA. The CDR3 has 15 residues. The ends were cut back, 5 bases at V and 2 bases at J, with 15 bases in the middle.

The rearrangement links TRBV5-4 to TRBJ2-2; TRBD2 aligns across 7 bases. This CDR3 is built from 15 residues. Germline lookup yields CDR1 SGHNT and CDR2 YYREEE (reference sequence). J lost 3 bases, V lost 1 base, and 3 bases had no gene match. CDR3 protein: CASSLRGRDTGELFF. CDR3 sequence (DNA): TGTGCCAGCAGCTTGCGAGGGAGGGACACCGGGGAGCTGTTTTTT.

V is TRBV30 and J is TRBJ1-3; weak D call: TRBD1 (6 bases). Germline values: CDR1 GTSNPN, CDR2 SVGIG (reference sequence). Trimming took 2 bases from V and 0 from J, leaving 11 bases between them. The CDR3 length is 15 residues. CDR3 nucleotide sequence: TGTGCCTGGAGTCCCCGACAGGCCTCTGGAAACACCATATATTTT. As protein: CAWSPRQASGNTIYF.

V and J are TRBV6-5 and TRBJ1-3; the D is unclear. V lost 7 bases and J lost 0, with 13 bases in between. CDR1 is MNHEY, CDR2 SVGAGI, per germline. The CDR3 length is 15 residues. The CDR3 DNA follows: TGTGCCAGCAAACTCAGTCAGAGCTCTGGAAACACCATATATTTT. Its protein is CASKLSQSSGNTIYF.

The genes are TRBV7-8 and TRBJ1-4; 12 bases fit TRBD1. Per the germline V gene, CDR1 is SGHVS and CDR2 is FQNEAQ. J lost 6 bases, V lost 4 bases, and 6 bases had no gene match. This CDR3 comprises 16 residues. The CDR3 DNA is TGTGCCAGCAGCTCTACCCGGGACAGGGGGCATGAAAAACTGTTTTTT. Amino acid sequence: CASSSTRDRGHEKLFF.

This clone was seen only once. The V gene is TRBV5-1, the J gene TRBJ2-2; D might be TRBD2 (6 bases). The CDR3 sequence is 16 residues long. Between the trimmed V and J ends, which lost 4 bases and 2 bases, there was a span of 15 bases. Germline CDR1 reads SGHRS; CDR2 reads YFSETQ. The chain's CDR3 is CASSPVGTANTGELFF. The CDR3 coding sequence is TGCGCCAGCAGCCCGGTCGGGACTGCCAACACCGGGGAGCTGTTTTTT.

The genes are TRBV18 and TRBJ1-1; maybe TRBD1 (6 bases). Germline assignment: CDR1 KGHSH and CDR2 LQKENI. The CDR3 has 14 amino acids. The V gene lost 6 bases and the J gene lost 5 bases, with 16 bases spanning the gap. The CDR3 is CASSPNREGTEAFF. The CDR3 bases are TGTGCCAGCTCGCCAAACAGGGAGGGGACTGAAGCTTTCTTT.